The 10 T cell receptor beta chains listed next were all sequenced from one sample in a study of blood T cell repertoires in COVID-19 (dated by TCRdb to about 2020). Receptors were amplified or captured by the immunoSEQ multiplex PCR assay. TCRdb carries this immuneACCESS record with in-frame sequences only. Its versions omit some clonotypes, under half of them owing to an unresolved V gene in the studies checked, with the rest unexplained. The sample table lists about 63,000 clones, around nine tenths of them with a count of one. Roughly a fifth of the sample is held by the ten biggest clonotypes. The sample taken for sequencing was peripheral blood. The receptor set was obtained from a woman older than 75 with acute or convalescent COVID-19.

CDR3 loop: CAVRRGAPMNTEAFF. DNA for the CDR3: TGTGCCGTCAGGCGGGGGGCCCCAATGAACACTGAAGCTTTCTTT. The chain recombines TRBV6-6 with TRBJ1-1; tentative D call: TRBD1 (6 bases). CDR3 length equals 15 residues. Trimming removed 11 bases at V and 0 bases at J, with 19 bases between. Germline V gene data show CDR1 as MNHNY and CDR2 as SVGAGI (reference sequence).

CDR3 coding DNA: TGTGCCAGCAGCCCACTACGTAACACTGAAGCTTTCTTT. It encodes CASSPLRNTEAFF. This chain uses TRBV12-3 or TRBV12-4 with TRBJ1-1; D is ambiguous. Trimming pared 6 bases from V and 2 bases from J, leaving 10 bases between. The CDR3 loop spans 13 amino acids.

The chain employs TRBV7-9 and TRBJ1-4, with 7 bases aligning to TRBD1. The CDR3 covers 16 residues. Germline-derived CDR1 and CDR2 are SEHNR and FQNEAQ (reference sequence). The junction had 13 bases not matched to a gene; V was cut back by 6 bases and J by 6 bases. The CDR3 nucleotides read TGTGCCAGCAGACCCCCCCGGGGACAGCATTATGAAAAACTGTTTTTT. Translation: CASRPPRGQHYEKLFF.

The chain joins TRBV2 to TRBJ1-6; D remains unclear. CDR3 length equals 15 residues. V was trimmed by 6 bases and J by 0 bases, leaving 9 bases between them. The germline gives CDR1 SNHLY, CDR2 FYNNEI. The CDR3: CASRRLSSYNSPLHF. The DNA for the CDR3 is TGTGCCAGCAGACGACTGAGCTCCTATAATTCACCCCTCCACTTT.

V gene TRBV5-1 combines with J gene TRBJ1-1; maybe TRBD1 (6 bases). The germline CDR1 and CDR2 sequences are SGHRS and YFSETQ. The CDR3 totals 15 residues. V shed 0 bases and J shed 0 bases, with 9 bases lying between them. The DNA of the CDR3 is TGCGCCAGCAGCTTGGCGAGGGGGATGAACACTGAAGCTTTCTTT. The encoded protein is CASSLARGMNTEAFF. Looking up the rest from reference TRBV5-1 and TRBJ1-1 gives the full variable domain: KAGVTQTPRYLIKTRGQQVTLSCSPISGHRSVSWYQQTPGQGLQFLFEYFSETQRNKGNFPGRFSGRQFSNSRSEMNVSTLELGDSALYLCASSLARGMNTEAFFGQGTRLTVV.

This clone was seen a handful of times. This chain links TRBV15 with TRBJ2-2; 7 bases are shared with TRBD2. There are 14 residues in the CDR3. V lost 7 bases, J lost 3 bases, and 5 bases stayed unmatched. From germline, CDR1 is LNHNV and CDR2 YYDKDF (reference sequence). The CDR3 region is CATTGTTYTGELFF. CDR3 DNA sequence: TGTGCCACCACCGGGACTACTTACACCGGGGAGCTGTTTTTT.

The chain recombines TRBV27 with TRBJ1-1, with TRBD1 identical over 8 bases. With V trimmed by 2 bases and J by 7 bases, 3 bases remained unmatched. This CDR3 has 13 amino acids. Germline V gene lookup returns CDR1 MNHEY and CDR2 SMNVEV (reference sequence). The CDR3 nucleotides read TGTGCCAGCAGTTTACAGGGGGCGGTTGAAGCTTTCTTT. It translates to CASSLQGAVEAFF.

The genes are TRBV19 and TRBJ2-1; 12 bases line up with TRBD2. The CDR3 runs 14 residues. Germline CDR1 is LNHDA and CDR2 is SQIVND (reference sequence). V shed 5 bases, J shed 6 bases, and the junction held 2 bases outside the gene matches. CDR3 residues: CASSPSGRVNEQFF. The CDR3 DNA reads TGTGCCAGTAGTCCTAGCGGGAGGGTCAATGAGCAGTTCTTC.

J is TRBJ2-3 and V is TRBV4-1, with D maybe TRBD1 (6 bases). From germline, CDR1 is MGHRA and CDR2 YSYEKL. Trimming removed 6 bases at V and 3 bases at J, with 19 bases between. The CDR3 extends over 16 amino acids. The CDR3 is CASSAGMGALTDTQYF. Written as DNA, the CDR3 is TGCGCCAGCAGTGCTGGTATGGGGGCCTTAACAGATACGCAGTATTTT.

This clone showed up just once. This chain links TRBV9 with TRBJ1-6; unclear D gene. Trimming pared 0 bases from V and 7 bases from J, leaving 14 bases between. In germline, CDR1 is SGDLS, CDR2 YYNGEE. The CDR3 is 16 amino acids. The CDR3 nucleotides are TGTGCCAGCAGCGTAGATCTCGGAGGAATCAATTCACCCCTCCACTTT. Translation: CASSVDLGGINSPLHF.